A selection of T cell receptor beta chains follows, all from one sample in a study of tissue T cells after allogeneic stem cell transplantation. Assay used: immunoSEQ multiplex PCR; TCRdb lists only in-frame clones, some missing. The sample carries under 30,000 clones, about 70% recorded once. The source was tissue from the ileum, collected at autopsy. These receptors all stem from a female donor over 55 with lung cancer. CDR3s include the opening cysteine and the closing phenylalanine or tryptophan. A D gene is named only where the DNA matches it firmly. Size values are once, few and many counts, or a class for expanded clones, and some rows have none.

>.|TRBV13|.|TRBJ1-2
CASSLRPFYGYTF
TGTGCCAGCAGCTTACGACCATTCTATGGCTACACCTTC
>.|TRBV30|.|TRBJ1-1
CAWSDWGSPNTEAFF
TGTGCCTGGAGTGATTGGGGCAGCCCAAACACTGAAGCTTTCTTT
>.|TRBV11-3|medium-sized|TRBJ1-1
CASSPVGRSEAFF
TGTGCCAGCAGCCCAGTGGGGCGGTCCGAAGCTTTCTTT
>.|TRBV11-1|.|TRBJ1-2
CASSLEIDYGYTF
TGTGCCAGCAGCTTAGAGATTGACTATGGCTACACCTTC
>.|TRBV6-4|.|TRBJ2-1
CASSDSGGGREQFF
TGTGCCAGCAGTGACTCAGGAGGGGGCAGAGAGCAGTTCTTC
>.|TRBV6-6|.|TRBJ2-1
CASQLAKNNNEQFF
TGTGCCAGTCAACTAGCCAAAAACAACAATGAGCAGTTCTTC
>.|TRBV30|.|TRBJ1-1
CAWSVGHMNTEAFF
TGTGCCTGGAGTGTAGGACATATGAACACTGAAGCTTTCTTT
>TRBD2|TRBV14|few|TRBJ2-7
CASSRRSWTSGTYEQYF
TGTGCCAGCAGCCGCAGGAGTTGGACTAGCGGAACTTACGAGCAGTACTTC
>TRBD1|TRBV7-2|.|TRBJ1-1
CASSQGRTGLGEAFF
TGTGCCAGCAGCCAAGGACGGACAGGGTTGGGTGAAGCTTTCTTT
>TRBD1|TRBV30|once|TRBJ1-5
CAWRGDRGDQPQHF
TGTGCCTGGAGGGGGGACAGGGGGGACCAGCCCCAGCATTTT
>TRBD1|TRBV11-2|few|TRBJ2-3
CASSLYTGVTDTQYF
TGTGCCAGCAGCTTATACACAGGGGTCACAGATACGCAGTATTTT
>.|TRBV11-3|medium-sized|TRBJ2-7
CASSYKRGSYEQYF
TGTGCCAGCAGTTACAAACGGGGCAGTTACGAGCAGTACTTC
>.|TRBV5-6|few|TRBJ1-2
CASSQRGAGNYGYTF
TGTGCCAGCAGCCAGAGGGGGGCTGGTAACTATGGCTACACCTTC
>.|TRBV9|.|TRBJ1-3
CASSVTPRRDTIYF
TGTGCCAGCAGCGTAACCCCCCGCAGGGACACCATATATTTT
>.|TRBV5-1|.|TRBJ1-2
CASSLGENYGYTF
TGCGCCAGCAGCTTGGGGGAAAACTATGGCTACACCTTC
>.|TRBV6-6|.|TRBJ1-1
CASSDGSWGTEAFF
TGTGCCAGCAGTGACGGGTCCTGGGGCACTGAAGCTTTCTTT
>.|TRBV6-1|.|TRBJ2-1
CASSLYNEQFF
TGTGCCAGCAGTCTTTACAATGAGCAGTTCTTC
>.|TRBV5-6|.|TRBJ2-4
CASSLRRDSLGYKNIQYF
TGTGCCAGCAGCCTACGACGGGACTCCCTAGGCTACAAAAACATTCAGTACTTC
>.|TRBV13|.|TRBJ1-2
CASSTHTGSYYGYTF
TGTGCCAGCAGCACCCACACAGGGAGTTACTATGGCTACACCTTC
>.|TRBV7-2|.|TRBJ2-7
CASSPARRSYEQYF
TGTGCCAGCAGCCCAGCTAGGAGGTCCTACGAGCAGTACTTC
>TRBD2|TRBV11-3|once|TRBJ2-1
CASSLGGFGRANEQFF
TGTGCCAGCAGCTTAGGAGGTTTCGGGAGGGCAAATGAGCAGTTCTTC
>.|TRBV2|.|TRBJ1-3
CASSETGWGANTIYF
TGTGCCAGCAGTGAAACTGGGTGGGGGGCAAACACCATATATTTT
>TRBD2|TRBV5-4|.|TRBJ2-3
CASSGRGAGGLLSTDTQYF
TGTGCCAGCAGCGGTAGGGGAGCGGGAGGGCTCCTCAGCACAGATACGCAGTATTTT
>.|TRBV30|.|TRBJ1-6
CAWRRGTRGSPLHF
TGTGCCTGGAGGCGGGGGACCCGAGGGTCACCCCTCCACTTT
>TRBD2|TRBV4-1|.|TRBJ2-6
CASSGGLRVTGANVLTF
TGCGCCAGCTCGGGGGGGCTGCGTGTGACTGGGGCCAACGTCCTGACTTTC
>.|TRBV5-1|.|TRBJ1-4
CASRSRGAATNEKLFF
TGCGCCAGCAGATCACGTGGGGCCGCAACTAATGAAAAACTGTTTTTT
>TRBD2|TRBV5-1|few|TRBJ2-3
CASSTRTSPSTDTQYF
TGCGCCAGCAGCACAAGGACTAGCCCTAGCACAGATACGCAGTATTTT
>TRBD2|TRBV15|.|TRBJ2-1
CATSSSGTRVVNEQFF
TGTGCCACCAGCAGTTCCGGGACTAGGGTAGTCAATGAGCAGTTCTTC
>TRBD1|TRBV7-2|.|TRBJ1-2
CASSLVGTGGDGYTF
TGTGCCAGCAGCTTAGTCGGGACAGGGGGTGATGGCTACACCTTC
>.|TRBV29-1|.|TRBJ1-2
CSVGRAGGYTF
TGCAGCGTTGGAAGGGCGGGGGGCTACACCTTC
>.|TRBV9|.|TRBJ2-3
CASSVSAGHTDTQYF
TGTGCCAGCAGCGTGTCCGCGGGGCACACAGATACGCAGTATTTT
>.|TRBV11-1|few|TRBJ2-3
CASRARRENTQYF
TGTGCCAGCAGGGCGAGGAGGGAAAATACGCAGTATTTT
>TRBD1|TRBV24-1|.|TRBJ2-2
CATSAFGRRTGGYTGELFF
TGTGCCACCAGTGCCTTTGGCCGCCGGACAGGGGGATACACCGGGGAGCTGTTTTTT
>.|TRBV5-4|.|TRBJ2-1
CASTRGTGSYNEQFF
TGTGCCAGCACCCGCGGGACCGGCTCCTACAATGAGCAGTTCTTC
>.|TRBV30|few|TRBJ2-7
CAWSGRYEQYF
TGTGCCTGGAGTGGGCGCTACGAGCAGTACTTC
>.|TRBV2|.|TRBJ1-4
CASSEVRRANEKLFF
TGTGCCAGCAGTGAAGTAAGAAGGGCTAATGAAAAACTGTTTTTT
>.|TRBV30|.|TRBJ1-2
CASKSFTGNYGYTF
TGTGCCTCAAAAAGCTTCACAGGGAACTATGGCTACACCTTC
>TRBD1|TRBV11-3|.|TRBJ2-7
CASSHGQGYEQYF
TGTGCCAGCAGCCATGGACAGGGGTACGAGCAGTACTTC
>.|TRBV27|.|TRBJ1-2
CASSLSLRSDRNPHGYTF
TGTGCCAGCAGTTTATCCCTCAGGTCCGACAGGAACCCGCATGGCTACACCTTC
>TRBD2|TRBV7-9|.|TRBJ2-5
CASSPRPGGPGETQYF
TGTGCCAGCAGCCCCCGCCCGGGGGGGCCGGGGGAGACCCAGTACTTC